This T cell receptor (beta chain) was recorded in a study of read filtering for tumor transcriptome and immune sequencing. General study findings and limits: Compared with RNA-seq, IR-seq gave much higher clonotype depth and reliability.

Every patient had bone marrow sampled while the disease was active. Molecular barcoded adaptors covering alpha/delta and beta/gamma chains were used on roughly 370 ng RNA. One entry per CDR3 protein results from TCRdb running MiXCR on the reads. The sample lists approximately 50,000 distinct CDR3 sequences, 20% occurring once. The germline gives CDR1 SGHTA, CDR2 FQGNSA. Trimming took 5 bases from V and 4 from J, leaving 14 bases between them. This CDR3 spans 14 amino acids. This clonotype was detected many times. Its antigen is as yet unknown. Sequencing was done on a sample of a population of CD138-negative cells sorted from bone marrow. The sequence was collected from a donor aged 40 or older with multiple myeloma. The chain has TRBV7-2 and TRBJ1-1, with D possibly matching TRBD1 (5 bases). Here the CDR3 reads CASSPGLAGTEAFF. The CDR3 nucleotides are TGTGCCAGCAGCCCGGGACTAGCTGGCACTGAAGCTTTCTTT.